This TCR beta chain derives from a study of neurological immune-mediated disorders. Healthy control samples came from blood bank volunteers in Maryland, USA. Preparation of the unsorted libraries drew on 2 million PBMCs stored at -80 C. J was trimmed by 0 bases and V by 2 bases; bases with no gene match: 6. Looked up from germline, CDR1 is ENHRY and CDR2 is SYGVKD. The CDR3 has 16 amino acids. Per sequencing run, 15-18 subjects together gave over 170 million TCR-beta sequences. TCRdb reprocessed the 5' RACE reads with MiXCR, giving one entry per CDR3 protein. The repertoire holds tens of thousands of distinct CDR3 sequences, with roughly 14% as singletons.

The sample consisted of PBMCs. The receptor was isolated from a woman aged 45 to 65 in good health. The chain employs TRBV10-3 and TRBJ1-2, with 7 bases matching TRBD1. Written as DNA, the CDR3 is TGTGCCATCAGTGAGCAGGGGGGACCTGCTAACTATGGCTACACCTTC. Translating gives CAISEQGGPANYGYTF.